This T cell receptor beta chain was sequenced for a study of blood T cell repertoires in COVID-19. Across the study: Sites in the United States, Italy and Spain provided acute and convalescent COVID-19 samples. Nucleic acid was either cDNA or gDNA, and it came from T cells, B-cell-depleted T cells, or PBMCs.

The CDR3 has 13 amino acids. Looked up from germline, CDR1 is SNHLY and CDR2 is FYNNEI. V was pared by 1 base and J by 4 bases, with 7 bases between. Original processing methods: Estimates of nucleated cell counts were drawn from the amplification of reference gene primers. TCRdb keeps only in-frame clones here, not all; method: immunoSEQ multiplex PCR. V and J calls and clone size follow that table, whereas D and trimming were derived from the DNA. This sample has about 120,000 clones, with approximately 87% found just once. The TCR sequence derives from a man aged 60 to 75 with acute or convalescent COVID-19. The sequencing sample was made of peripheral blood. V and J are TRBV2 and TRBJ1-1; D is perhaps TRBD1 (6 bases). CDR3 sequence (DNA): TGTGCCAGCAGTGAAGACAGGGCCACTGAAGCTTTCTTT. It specifies CASSEDRATEAFF.